These T cell receptor beta chains were read from a single sample in a study of T cells in tuberculosis. Produced via immunoSEQ multiplex PCR; TCRdb's table is partial and in-frame only. The sample lists roughly 30,000 clones; roughly 90% were seen once. Sequenced material: PBMCs. The receptors shown here come from a donor between 10 and 29 years old with latent tuberculosis or without tuberculosis infection. CDR3s include the opening cysteine and the closing phenylalanine or tryptophan. D genes are given only for firm matches.

d_gene	j_gene	v_gene	len	CDR3aa
NA	TRBJ2-7	TRBV6-1	16	CASSEGSWPFAYEQYF
TRBD1	TRBJ1-1	TRBV12-5	13	CASGPGTVTEAFF
NA	TRBJ1-5	TRBV23-1	16	CASSQYWTKSNQPQHF
NA	TRBJ2-1	TRBV19	13	CACGTSTYNEQFF
NA	TRBJ2-7	TRBV4-3	15	CASSQDPGGPWEQYF
NA	TRBJ2-7	TRBV5-6	15	CASSPAAKKRFEQYF
NA	TRBJ1-1	TRBV28	14	CASSMARRNTEAFF
NA	TRBJ1-2	TRBV2	14	CASSPPLRGGGYTF
NA	TRBJ2-7	TRBV7-9	13	CASSLTGIYEQYF
TRBD2	TRBJ2-2	TRBV9	18	CASSPGLAGGTNTGELFF
NA	TRBJ1-1	TRBV6-5	12	CASAAGDTEAFF
TRBD1	TRBJ1-4	TRBV9	16	CASSVGRDRLVEKLFF
NA	TRBJ2-5	TRBV5-4	18	CASSLAVVGLSPSETQYF
TRBD1	TRBJ2-7	TRBV5-1	17	CASSLEPTGTGPYEQYF
NA	TRBJ2-1	TRBV5-5	13	CASSLSQYNEQFF
NA	TRBJ2-7	TRBV28	14	CASSLRQSSYEQYF
NA	TRBJ1-2	TRBV27	16	CASSLVGAVIINGYTF
NA	TRBJ1-6	TRBV28	15	CASSLPGITDSPLHF
NA	TRBJ2-1	TRBV10-3	15	CAIGGGQGSSSEQFF
TRBD2	TRBJ2-2	TRBV9	15	CASSVVAGGLRELFF
TRBD2	TRBJ2-6	TRBV7-8	21	CASSGGLAGVSLPPGANVLTF
TRBD2	TRBJ2-7	TRBV19	19	CASSTRLAGEAGVDNEQYF
TRBD2	TRBJ2-3	TRBV10-1	16	CASSEDSGRGTDTQYF
TRBD2	TRBJ2-7	TRBV6-6	15	CASSSNSGPGDEQYF
NA	TRBJ2-6	TRBV15	16	CATSRDGHSGANVLTF
TRBD2	TRBJ2-1	TRBV7-9	15	CASSLGLAVYNEQFF
NA	TRBJ2-7	TRBV28	15	CASGTGQEGTDEQYF
TRBD1	TRBJ2-7	TRBV7-9	14	CASSSGKQGYEQYF
TRBD1	TRBJ2-5	TRBV9	15	CASSTGQETQETQYF
NA	TRBJ2-1	TRBV19	15	CASSIGSSSYNEQFF
NA	TRBJ2-5	TRBV4-1	13	CASSVTGLETQYF
NA	TRBJ1-1	TRBV21-1	15	CASLGGAGALGEAFF
TRBD1	TRBJ2-1	TRBV11-3	15	CASSPRQGSYNEQFF
TRBD1	TRBJ2-7	TRBV11-2	14	CASSFDRDSYEQYF
NA	TRBJ1-1	TRBV9	16	CASSVGQTISNTEAFF
NA	TRBJ1-1	TRBV6-5	13	CASSTTNSAEAFF
NA	TRBJ1-1	TRBV25-1	15	CASSEWRGGLTEAFF
NA	TRBJ1-2	TRBV19	15	CASSYRNLRRDGYTF
NA	TRBJ2-7	TRBV27	14	CASSLRRQGFEQYF
TRBD1	TRBJ2-3	TRBV9	15	CASSSTGGPADTQYF
NA	TRBJ2-7	TRBV5-1	16	CASSPGFGSAVYEQYF
NA	TRBJ2-3	TRBV7-3	17	CASSLTFGGYSTDTQYF